Listed below are T cell receptor beta chains from one sample, sequenced in a study of Ad26.COV2.S vaccination and SARS-CoV-2 variants. Libraries were prepared by immunoSEQ multiplex PCR; TCRdb keeps only in-frame clonotypes and omits some of them. The sample has fewer than 500,000 clones, roughly 88% seen once. The sample consisted of peripheral blood, taken in a trial of Ad26.COV2.S vaccine versus placebo. These receptors were taken from a person aged 18-60 years who received the Ad26.COV2.S COVID-19 vaccine or a placebo. Each CDR3 is given with its conserved first and last residue. D genes are given only for firm matches. Some rows mark clone size as missing; the rest say once, few, many or name a class of expanded clone.

V gene: TRBV6-5
CDR3 length: 15
clone size: NA
J gene: TRBJ2-5
D gene: NA
CDR3 protein: CASSEEAVFSETQYF
CDR3 DNA: TGTGCCAGCAGCGAGGAGGCAGTATTCTCGGAGACCCAGTACTTC

V gene: TRBV13
CDR3 length: 14
clone size: NA
J gene: TRBJ2-1
D gene: TRBD2
CDR3 protein: CASSFLAGVNEQFF
CDR3 DNA: TGTGCCAGCAGCTTCCTAGCGGGAGTAAATGAGCAGTTCTTC

V gene: TRBV5-1
CDR3 length: 15
clone size: NA
J gene: TRBJ2-2
D gene: NA
CDR3 protein: CASSLVGLGTGELFF
CDR3 DNA: TGCGCCAGCAGCTTGGTAGGGTTGGGCACCGGGGAGCTGTTTTTT

V gene: TRBV5-1
CDR3 length: 16
clone size: NA
J gene: TRBJ2-1
D gene: NA
CDR3 protein: CASSLGGPRVYNEQFF
CDR3 DNA: TGCGCCAGCAGCTTGGGGGGCCCTCGGGTATACAATGAGCAGTTCTTC

V gene: TRBV19
CDR3 length: 14
clone size: NA
J gene: TRBJ2-3
D gene: NA
CDR3 protein: CASSRDTSTDTQYF
CDR3 DNA: TGTGCCAGTAGCCGGGACACTAGCACAGATACGCAGTATTTT

V gene: TRBV19
CDR3 length: 15
clone size: once
J gene: TRBJ2-7
D gene: TRBD1
CDR3 protein: CASSFLGQGSYEQYF
CDR3 DNA: TGTGCCAGTAGCTTTTTGGGACAGGGTTCCTACGAGCAGTACTTC

V gene: TRBV28
CDR3 length: 15
clone size: once
J gene: TRBJ2-7
D gene: TRBD1
CDR3 protein: CASRRNTGVGYEQYF
CDR3 DNA: TGTGCCAGCAGACGCAATACAGGGGTTGGGTACGAGCAGTACTTC

V gene: TRBV5-1
CDR3 length: 16
clone size: NA
J gene: TRBJ2-2
D gene: NA
CDR3 protein: CASSLDRAVNTGELFF
CDR3 DNA: TGCGCCAGCAGCTTGGACAGGGCGGTGAACACCGGGGAGCTGTTTTTT

V gene: TRBV18
CDR3 length: 13
clone size: few
J gene: TRBJ1-1
D gene: NA
CDR3 protein: CASSPQWGGEAFF
CDR3 DNA: TGTGCCAGCTCACCACAATGGGGGGGTGAAGCTTTCTTT

V gene: TRBV28
CDR3 length: 14
clone size: NA
J gene: TRBJ2-3
D gene: TRBD1
CDR3 protein: CATNRGGSTDTQYF
CDR3 DNA: TGTGCCACCAACAGGGGTGGGAGCACAGATACGCAGTATTTT

V gene: TRBV7-8
CDR3 length: 11
clone size: NA
J gene: TRBJ2-5
D gene: NA
CDR3 protein: CASSWEETQYF
CDR3 DNA: TGTGCCAGCAGCTGGGAAGAGACCCAGTACTTC

V gene: TRBV5-5
CDR3 length: 14
clone size: NA
J gene: TRBJ2-1
D gene: NA
CDR3 protein: CASSLVGTYNEQFF
CDR3 DNA: TGTGCCAGCAGCTTGGTTGGCACCTACAATGAGCAGTTCTTC

V gene: TRBV6-4
CDR3 length: 14
clone size: NA
J gene: TRBJ2-7
D gene: TRBD1
CDR3 protein: CASNPTGGVHEQYF
CDR3 DNA: TGTGCCAGCAACCCGACAGGGGGTGTCCACGAGCAGTACTTC

V gene: TRBV5-4
CDR3 length: 19
clone size: NA
J gene: TRBJ2-3
D gene: TRBD2
CDR3 protein: CASSPGTSGRSSSTDTQYF
CDR3 DNA: TGTGCCAGCAGCCCTGGGACTAGCGGGAGGTCCTCTAGCACAGATACGCAGTATTTT

V gene: TRBV11-2
CDR3 length: 14
clone size: NA
J gene: TRBJ2-4
D gene: NA
CDR3 protein: CASSSRIVGNIQYF
CDR3 DNA: TGTGCCAGCAGCTCTCGTATCGTGGGAAACATTCAGTACTTC

V gene: TRBV5-1
CDR3 length: 14
clone size: NA
J gene: TRBJ2-5
D gene: TRBD2
CDR3 protein: CASGDPSGSETQYF
CDR3 DNA: TGCGCCAGCGGGGACCCTAGCGGGAGTGAGACCCAGTACTTC

V gene: TRBV29-1
CDR3 length: 15
clone size: NA
J gene: TRBJ2-2
D gene: TRBD2
CDR3 protein: CSVAVGSGRTGELFF
CDR3 DNA: TGCAGCGTTGCAGTGGGTAGCGGGAGGACCGGGGAGCTGTTTTTT

V gene: TRBV6-5
CDR3 length: 14
clone size: NA
J gene: TRBJ2-1
D gene: TRBD2
CDR3 protein: CASSYMSGSKVQFF
CDR3 DNA: TGTGCCAGCAGTTACATGAGCGGGAGTAAAGTGCAGTTCTTC

V gene: TRBV11-2
CDR3 length: 14
clone size: once
J gene: TRBJ2-7
D gene: TRBD2
CDR3 protein: CASRKLAGAYEQYF
CDR3 DNA: TGTGCCAGCAGGAAATTAGCGGGGGCCTACGAGCAGTACTTC

V gene: TRBV27
CDR3 length: 16
clone size: once
J gene: TRBJ2-1
D gene: TRBD2
CDR3 protein: CASSGYSGDSYNEQFF
CDR3 DNA: TGTGCCAGCAGTGGGTACAGCGGGGACTCCTACAATGAGCAGTTCTTC

V gene: TRBV21-1
CDR3 length: 16
clone size: NA
J gene: TRBJ2-3
D gene: NA
CDR3 protein: CASSTTGEMGTDTQYF
CDR3 DNA: TGTGCCAGCAGCACCACAGGGGAAATGGGCACAGATACGCAGTATTTT

V gene: TRBV2
CDR3 length: 15
clone size: NA
J gene: TRBJ2-7
D gene: NA
CDR3 protein: CASSARQGGSYEQYF
CDR3 DNA: TGTGCCAGCAGCGCCAGACAGGGAGGGTCCTACGAGCAGTACTTC

V gene: TRBV7-9
CDR3 length: 15
clone size: once
J gene: TRBJ1-6
D gene: NA
CDR3 protein: CASSLGRTRNSPLHF
CDR3 DNA: TGTGCCAGCAGCTTAGGCAGGACAAGGAACTCACCCCTCCACTTT

V gene: TRBV28
CDR3 length: 13
clone size: NA
J gene: TRBJ1-2
D gene: NA
CDR3 protein: CASTPALFYGYTF
CDR3 DNA: TGTGCCAGCACTCCGGCCCTATTCTATGGCTACACCTTC

V gene: TRBV19
CDR3 length: 15
clone size: NA
J gene: TRBJ1-4
D gene: TRBD1
CDR3 protein: CASSIGTGLAEKLFF
CDR3 DNA: TGTGCCAGTAGTATCGGGACAGGTCTGGCTGAAAAACTGTTTTTT

V gene: TRBV6-5
CDR3 length: 15
clone size: NA
J gene: TRBJ2-6
D gene: TRBD1
CDR3 protein: CASSLGTAGANVLTF
CDR3 DNA: TGTGCCAGCAGTCTAGGGACAGCTGGGGCCAACGTCCTGACTTTC

V gene: TRBV15
CDR3 length: 15
clone size: NA
J gene: TRBJ2-5
D gene: TRBD1
CDR3 protein: CATSRGTGGMETQYF
CDR3 DNA: TGTGCCACCAGCAGAGGGACAGGGGGCATGGAGACCCAGTACTTC

V gene: TRBV3-1/TRBV3-2
CDR3 length: 13
clone size: NA
J gene: TRBJ2-5
D gene: NA
CDR3 protein: CASSLGESTTQYF
CDR3 DNA: TGTGCCAGCAGCTTAGGTGAATCTACCACCCAGTACTTC

V gene: TRBV4-1
CDR3 length: 17
clone size: NA
J gene: TRBJ2-7
D gene: TRBD1
CDR3 protein: CASSQAGQGAQVYEQYF
CDR3 DNA: TGCGCCAGCAGCCAAGCCGGACAGGGGGCGCAGGTCTACGAGCAGTACTTC

V gene: TRBV18
CDR3 length: 11
clone size: NA
J gene: TRBJ1-3
D gene: NA
CDR3 protein: CASSEGNTIYF
CDR3 DNA: TGTGCCAGCTCAGAGGGAAACACCATATATTTT

V gene: TRBV7-6
CDR3 length: 21
clone size: NA
J gene: TRBJ2-1
D gene: TRBD2
CDR3 protein: CASSLFKPGLAGVQTYNEQFF
CDR3 DNA: TGTGCCAGCAGCTTATTCAAGCCGGGACTAGCGGGAGTGCAAACCTACAATGAGCAGTTCTTC

V gene: TRBV5-4
CDR3 length: 20
clone size: NA
J gene: TRBJ1-2
D gene: NA
CDR3 protein: CASSLIPETERRRDNGGYTF
CDR3 DNA: TGTGCCAGCAGCTTAATTCCTGAGACAGAGCGACGACGGGATAATGGTGGCTACACCTTC

V gene: TRBV10-3
CDR3 length: 13
clone size: NA
J gene: TRBJ2-3
D gene: NA
CDR3 protein: CATGPGTTDTQYF
CDR3 DNA: TGTGCCACCGGACCAGGAACAACAGATACGCAGTATTTT

V gene: TRBV6-1
CDR3 length: 19
clone size: NA
J gene: TRBJ1-6
D gene: TRBD1
CDR3 protein: CASSDPGQGSPTYNSPLHF
CDR3 DNA: TGTGCCAGCAGTGATCCGGGACAGGGTTCCCCAACCTATAATTCACCCCTCCACTTT

V gene: TRBV3-1/TRBV3-2
CDR3 length: 16
clone size: NA
J gene: TRBJ1-3
D gene: TRBD1
CDR3 protein: CASSQDLRGGINTIYF
CDR3 DNA: TGTGCCAGCAGCCAAGATCTGAGAGGGGGCATAAACACCATATATTTT

V gene: TRBV9
CDR3 length: 15
clone size: NA
J gene: TRBJ2-5
D gene: NA
CDR3 protein: CASSVEQGPQETQYF
CDR3 DNA: TGTGCCAGCAGCGTAGAACAGGGACCCCAAGAGACCCAGTACTTC

V gene: TRBV7-3
CDR3 length: 15
clone size: NA
J gene: TRBJ2-3
D gene: NA
CDR3 protein: CASSLVKSPTDTQYF
CDR3 DNA: TGTGCCAGCAGCTTAGTCAAATCCCCCACAGATACGCAGTATTTT

V gene: TRBV9
CDR3 length: 15
clone size: once
J gene: TRBJ1-6
D gene: NA
CDR3 protein: CASSLLTGGDSPLHF
CDR3 DNA: TGTGCCAGCAGCCTGTTGACAGGAGGAGATTCACCCCTCCACTTT

V gene: TRBV9
CDR3 length: 15
clone size: NA
J gene: TRBJ2-1
D gene: TRBD2
CDR3 protein: CASSPGLAGDNEQFF
CDR3 DNA: TGTGCCAGCAGCCCTGGACTAGCGGGAGACAATGAGCAGTTCTTC

V gene: TRBV19
CDR3 length: 17
clone size: NA
J gene: TRBJ2-7
D gene: TRBD2
CDR3 protein: CASSIDGLAGGLSEQYF
CDR3 DNA: TGTGCCAGTAGTATAGACGGACTAGCGGGAGGTTTATCGGAGCAGTACTTC

V gene: TRBV10-3
CDR3 length: 12
clone size: NA
J gene: TRBJ2-5
D gene: NA
CDR3 protein: CAISESIETQYF
CDR3 DNA: TGTGCCATCAGTGAATCCATAGAGACCCAGTACTTC

V gene: TRBV6-5
CDR3 length: 15
clone size: NA
J gene: TRBJ2-5
D gene: TRBD1
CDR3 protein: CASSRDRGRGETQYF
CDR3 DNA: TGTGCCAGCAGTAGAGACAGGGGGCGGGGGGAGACCCAGTACTTC

V gene: TRBV6-1
CDR3 length: 13
clone size: NA
J gene: TRBJ2-4
D gene: TRBD1
CDR3 protein: CASSDGTGSIQYF
CDR3 DNA: TGTGCCAGCAGTGACGGGACAGGGTCCATTCAGTACTTC

V gene: TRBV2
CDR3 length: 13
clone size: NA
J gene: TRBJ2-2
D gene: TRBD2
CDR3 protein: CASMREGSGELFF
CDR3 DNA: TGTGCCAGCATGCGGGAGGGGAGCGGGGAGCTGTTTTTT

V gene: TRBV9
CDR3 length: 15
clone size: NA
J gene: TRBJ2-1
D gene: TRBD2
CDR3 protein: CASSLSGSVHNEQFF
CDR3 DNA: TGTGCCAGCAGCCTAAGCGGGAGTGTCCACAATGAGCAGTTCTTC

V gene: TRBV9
CDR3 length: 15
clone size: once
J gene: TRBJ1-4
D gene: TRBD1
CDR3 protein: CASSTGTASNEKLFF
CDR3 DNA: TGTGCCAGCAGCACCGGGACAGCTTCTAATGAAAAACTGTTTTTT

V gene: TRBV11-2
CDR3 length: 13
clone size: NA
J gene: TRBJ2-7
D gene: NA
CDR3 protein: CASSLVGLYEQYF
CDR3 DNA: TGTGCCAGCAGCTTAGTGGGGCTGTACGAGCAGTACTTC

V gene: TRBV5-5
CDR3 length: 15
clone size: once
J gene: TRBJ1-1
D gene: TRBD1
CDR3 protein: CASSRQGLQGTEAFF
CDR3 DNA: TGTGCCAGCAGCCGACAGGGTTTACAAGGCACTGAAGCTTTCTTT

V gene: TRBV28
CDR3 length: 15
clone size: NA
J gene: TRBJ2-3
D gene: NA
CDR3 protein: CASSLYGSRADTQYF
CDR3 DNA: TGTGCCAGCAGTTTATACGGGAGTAGGGCAGATACGCAGTATTTT

V gene: TRBV5-5
CDR3 length: 18
clone size: NA
J gene: TRBJ2-1
D gene: TRBD2
CDR3 protein: CASSREVAGLRSHNEQFF
CDR3 DNA: TGTGCCAGCAGCCGCGAGGTAGCGGGCCTTCGTAGCCACAATGAGCAGTTCTTC

V gene: TRBV18
CDR3 length: 15
clone size: NA
J gene: TRBJ2-1
D gene: TRBD2
CDR3 protein: CASSKASGRADEQFF
CDR3 DNA: TGTGCCAGCTCAAAGGCTAGCGGGAGGGCCGATGAGCAGTTCTTC

V gene: TRBV15
CDR3 length: 17
clone size: NA
J gene: TRBJ2-3
D gene: NA
CDR3 protein: CATSRTRGGGSTDTQYF
CDR3 DNA: TGTGCCACCAGCAGAACTCGAGGGGGAGGGAGCACAGATACGCAGTATTTT

V gene: TRBV10-3
CDR3 length: 15
clone size: few
J gene: TRBJ2-6
D gene: NA
CDR3 protein: CAISEATSGANVLTF
CDR3 DNA: TGTGCCATCAGTGAGGCGACCTCTGGGGCCAACGTCCTGACTTTC

V gene: TRBV18
CDR3 length: 13
clone size: NA
J gene: TRBJ2-5
D gene: TRBD1
CDR3 protein: CASSRDRQETQYF
CDR3 DNA: TGTGCCAGCTCACGGGACAGGCAAGAGACCCAGTACTTC